Following are 18 T cell receptor beta chains from one sample sequenced in a study of monozygotic twins with inflammatory bowel disease. With the 5' RACE reads reprocessed, TCRdb shows one record per CDR3 protein and no DNA. The listing records about 300,000 distinct CDR3 sequences. The sample comprised blood. The receptors were gathered from a human donor with ulcerative colitis or Crohn's disease, or a healthy co-twin of an affected twin (not recorded which).

This chain uses TRBV20-1 with TRBJ2-1; the D gene TCRdb calls, TRBD1, cannot be checked with no DNA. There are 13 residues in the CDR3. Germline assignment: CDR1 DFQATT and CDR2 SNEGSKA (reference sequence). The CDR3 loop reads CSARPTWGNEQFF.

The J gene is TRBJ1-6, the V gene TRBV5-1. The CDR3 consists of 14 residues. Germline V CDR1 and CDR2: SGHRS, YFSETQ. The CDR3 spells CASSFGRDNSPLHF.

The chain recombines TRBV30 with TRBJ2-2; TCRdb picks TRBD2, but there is no DNA to check that call. The CDR3 consists of 13 residues. Germline CDR1 reads GTSNPN; CDR2 reads SVGIG (reference sequence). The CDR3 region is CAGPGLAAGELFF.

The chain is built from TRBV24-1 and TRBJ2-1; TCRdb's D gene call, TRBD2, goes unchecked for lack of DNA. The CDR3 length is 12 residues. Germline values: CDR1 KGHDR, CDR2 SFDVKD. The CDR3 spells CATSHRANEQFF.

This sequence joins TRBV20-1 and TRBJ2-5; the TCRdb D gene call, TRBD1, has no DNA to confirm it. Germline lookup yields CDR1 DFQATT and CDR2 SNEGSKA (reference sequence). The length of the CDR3 is 14 residues. The chain's CDR3 is CSATWDRGRETQYF.

This rearrangement joins TRBV7-2 to TRBJ2-1. CDR1 and CDR2 from the germline V gene are SGHTA and FQGNSA. This CDR3 has 15 residues. The CDR3 reads CASSSRGGAYNEQFF.

V and J are TRBV5-1 and TRBJ1-2; with no DNA, the TCRdb D assignment of TRBD1 cannot be verified. The CDR3 is 15 residues long. Germline V gives CDR1 SGHRS, CDR2 YFSETQ. CDR3 region: CASSSDRGLPYGYTF.

The gene calls are TRBV6-2 or TRBV6-3 and TRBJ1-2. This CDR3 has 15 residues. Germline V gives CDR1 MNHEY, CDR2 SVGEGT. CDR3 in amino acids: CASSYSKTENYGYTF.

This chain uses TRBV11-2 with TRBJ2-3; the TCRdb call, TRBD2, lacks DNA for checking. Germline V gives CDR1 SGHAT, CDR2 FQNNGV. The CDR3 is made up of 20 amino acids. The CDR3 protein is CASSLPPGTSERQSTDTQYF.

This sequence joins TRBV20-1 and TRBJ2-5; TCRdb returns TRBD2, unconfirmable since there is no DNA. From germline, CDR1 is DFQATT and CDR2 SNEGSKA (reference sequence). This CDR3 region has 15 residues. The CDR3 loop reads CSASGTSGNRETQYF.

The genes are TRBV7-2 and TRBJ2-3; the D call of TRBD2 rests on TCRdb alone, since no DNA is present to check it. This CDR3 is built from 14 residues. Germline V gene lookup returns CDR1 SGHTA and CDR2 FQGNSA. The CDR3 region is CASSRRDSPDTQYF.

The J gene is TRBJ1-5, the V gene TRBV5-4; as DNA is missing, the TRBD1 call by TCRdb cannot be tested. The CDR3 runs 17 residues. The germline V gene has CDR1 SGHNT and CDR2 YYREEE (reference sequence). The CDR3 protein is CASSFSPRTDSNQPQHF. The full variable domain, completed using reference TRBV5-4 and TRBJ1-5, is ETGVTQSPTHLIKTRGQQVTLRCSSQSGHNTVSWYQQALGQGPQFIFQYYREEENGRGNFPPRFSGLQFPNYSSELNVNALELDDSALYLCASSFSPRTDSNQPQHFGDGTRLSIL.

The J gene is TRBJ2-7, the V gene TRBV28; TCRdb gives TRBD1 as the D gene, but with no DNA this cannot be confirmed. Germline CDR1 and CDR2: MDHEN and SYDVKM. The CDR3 extends over 15 amino acids. CDR3 sequence reads: CASSTAGTGLGEQYF.

The chain links TRBV7-8 to TRBJ2-5. The CDR3 is made up of 12 amino acids. Germline-derived CDR1 and CDR2 are SGHVS and FQNEAQ. CDR3 in amino acids: CASLESQETQYF.

The chain uses TRBV10-2 and TRBJ2-2. The germline gives CDR1 WSHSY, CDR2 SAAADI. The CDR3 spans 16 residues. The CDR3 sequence: CASGPFGQVNTGELFF.

CDR3: CASSPVGDSPLHF. The V and J genes are TRBV7-9 and TRBJ1-6. Germline loops: CDR1 SEHNR, CDR2 FQNEAQ (reference sequence). The CDR3 is 13 amino acids.

The chain couples TRBV18 to TRBJ2-1; TCRdb selects TRBD2, and the lack of DNA leaves this call unchecked. The CDR3 is 14 residues long. Germline-derived CDR1 and CDR2 are KGHSH and LQKENI. CDR3 protein: CARSPSTRNNEQFF.

This rearrangement joins TRBV7-2 to TRBJ2-1; TCRdb reports TRBD1, a call that lacks DNA to check it against. The CDR3 contains 15 residues. Germline lookup yields CDR1 SGHTA and CDR2 FQGNSA. The CDR3 here is CASSHRQGSLNEQFF.